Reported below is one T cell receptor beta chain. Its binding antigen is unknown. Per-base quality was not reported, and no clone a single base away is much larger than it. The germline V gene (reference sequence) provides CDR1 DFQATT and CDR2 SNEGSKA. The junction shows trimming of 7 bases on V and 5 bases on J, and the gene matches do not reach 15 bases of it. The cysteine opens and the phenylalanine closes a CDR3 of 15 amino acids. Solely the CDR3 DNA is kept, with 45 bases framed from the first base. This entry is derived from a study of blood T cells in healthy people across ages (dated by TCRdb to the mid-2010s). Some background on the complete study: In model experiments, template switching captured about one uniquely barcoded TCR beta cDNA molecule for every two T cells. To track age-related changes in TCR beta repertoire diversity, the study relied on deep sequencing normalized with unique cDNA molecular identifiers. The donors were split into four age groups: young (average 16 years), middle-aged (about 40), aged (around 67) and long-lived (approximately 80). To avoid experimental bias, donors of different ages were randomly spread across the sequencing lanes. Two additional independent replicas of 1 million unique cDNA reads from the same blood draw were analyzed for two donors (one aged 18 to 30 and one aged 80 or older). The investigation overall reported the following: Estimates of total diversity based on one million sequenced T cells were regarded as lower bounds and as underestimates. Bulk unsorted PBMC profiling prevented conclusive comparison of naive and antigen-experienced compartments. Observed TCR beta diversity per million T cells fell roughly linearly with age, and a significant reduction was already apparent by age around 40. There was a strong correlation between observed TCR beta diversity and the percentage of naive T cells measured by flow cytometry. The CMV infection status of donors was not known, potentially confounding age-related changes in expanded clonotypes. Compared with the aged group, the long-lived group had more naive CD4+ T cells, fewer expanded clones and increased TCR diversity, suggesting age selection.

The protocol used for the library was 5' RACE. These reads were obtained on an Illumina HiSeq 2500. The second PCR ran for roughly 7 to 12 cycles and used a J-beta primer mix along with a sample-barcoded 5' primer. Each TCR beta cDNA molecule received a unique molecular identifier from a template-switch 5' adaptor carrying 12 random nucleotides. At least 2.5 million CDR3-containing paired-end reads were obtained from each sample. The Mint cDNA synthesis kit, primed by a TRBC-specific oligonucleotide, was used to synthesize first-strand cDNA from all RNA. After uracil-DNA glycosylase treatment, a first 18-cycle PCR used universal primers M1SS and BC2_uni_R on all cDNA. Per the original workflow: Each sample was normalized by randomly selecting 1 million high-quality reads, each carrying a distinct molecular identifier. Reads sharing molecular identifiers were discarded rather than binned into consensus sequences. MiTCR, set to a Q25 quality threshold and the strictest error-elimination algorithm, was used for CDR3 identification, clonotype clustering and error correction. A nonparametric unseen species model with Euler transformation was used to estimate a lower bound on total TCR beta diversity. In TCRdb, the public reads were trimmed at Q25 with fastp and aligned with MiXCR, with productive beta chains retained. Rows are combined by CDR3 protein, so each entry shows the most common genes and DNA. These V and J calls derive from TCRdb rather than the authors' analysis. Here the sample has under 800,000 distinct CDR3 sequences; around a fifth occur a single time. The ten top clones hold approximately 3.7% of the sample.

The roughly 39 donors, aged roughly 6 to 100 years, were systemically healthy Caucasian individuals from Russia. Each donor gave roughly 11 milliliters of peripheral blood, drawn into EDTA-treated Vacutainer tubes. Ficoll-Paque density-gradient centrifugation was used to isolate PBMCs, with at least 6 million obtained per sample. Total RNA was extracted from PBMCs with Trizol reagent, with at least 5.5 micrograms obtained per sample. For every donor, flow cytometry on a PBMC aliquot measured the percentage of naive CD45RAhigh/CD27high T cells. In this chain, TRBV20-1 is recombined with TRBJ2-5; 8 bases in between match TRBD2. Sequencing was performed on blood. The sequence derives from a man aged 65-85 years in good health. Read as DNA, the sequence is TGCAGTGTCGAGGGTGGGAGCGGGAGACGGGAGACCCAGTACTTC. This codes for CSVEGGSGRRETQYF.